Each of the 20 T cell receptor beta chains below was sequenced from the same sample in a study of shared clonotypes between healthy human individuals. Naive CD8 cells comprised CD45RO-negative, CCR7-positively selected cells, excluding terminally differentiated effector memory CD45RA+ cells. Profiled with immunoSEQ multiplex PCR; TCRdb holds only in-frame clones, not every one. The data contain about 2.2 million clones, about 92% of them singletons. Sequenced input: naive CD8+ T cells from PBMCs. The receptors originated from a man between 18 and 29 years old in good health. Some clones in this sample may be carry-over from other donors' samples.

V and J are TRBV18 and TRBJ2-2; maybe TRBD2 (5 bases). The length of the CDR3 is 15 residues. The germline V and J ends were trimmed by 5 bases and 6 bases, with 16 bases remaining between them. Germline-derived CDR1 and CDR2 are KGHSH and LQKENI. For the CDR3, the DNA is TGTGCCAGCTCAAAACGGGGAAATCTCGCCGGGGAGCTGTTTTTT. Its protein is CASSKRGNLAGELFF.

The V and J genes are TRBV7-9 and TRBJ2-7; TRBD1 might be the D (6 bases). The CDR3 is 17 amino acids. V lost 1 base and J lost 0, with 16 bases in between. Germline loops: CDR1 SEHNR, CDR2 FQNEAQ (reference sequence). Written as DNA, the CDR3 is TGTGCCAGCAGCTTAGATGATGGGGGCCCAAGCTCCTACGAGCAGTACTTC. Protein: CASSLDDGGPSSYEQYF.

This rearrangement joins TRBV11-1 to TRBJ2-5; TRBD1 might be the D (5 bases). CDR3 size: 13 residues. Germline lookup yields CDR1 SGHAT and CDR2 FQDESV (reference sequence). Trimming stripped 5 bases from V and 5 bases from J, with 12 bases between. The CDR3 DNA reads as TGTGCCAGCAGCACGGGTGGGGCGGAGACCCAGTACTTC. This codes for CASSTGGAETQYF.

The rearrangement uses TRBV19 and TRBJ2-3; D call uncertain. The CDR3 contains 14 residues. V was clipped by 8 bases and J by 4 bases, with 16 bases between them. Germline V gene data show CDR1 as LNHDA and CDR2 as SQIVND (reference sequence). CDR3 loop: CASRKGPRSDTQYF. In DNA form, the CDR3 reads TGTGCCAGTCGTAAAGGACCCCGGTCAGATACGCAGTATTTT.

V usage is TRBV7-9 and J usage is TRBJ2-1, with D perhaps TRBD1 or TRBD2 (5 bases each). Germline V CDR1 and CDR2: SEHNR, FQNEAQ (reference sequence). CDR3 length: 17 residues. Trimming left V 0 bases short and J 0 bases short, with 12 bases between. The CDR3 sequence is CASSLAMGRSSYNEQFF. The CDR3 nucleotides are TGTGCCAGCAGCTTAGCGATGGGACGGAGCTCCTACAATGAGCAGTTCTTC.

This CDR3 is CASSLGSGRINEQFF. Written as DNA, the CDR3 is TGTGCCAGCAGCTTAGGGTCCGGGAGGATTAATGAGCAGTTCTTC. This chain connects TRBV7-9 to TRBJ2-1, with TRBD2 matching 7 bases. Trimming took 1 base from V and 7 from J; bases not matched to a gene: 7. Germline values: CDR1 SEHNR, CDR2 FQNEAQ (reference sequence). There are 15 residues in the CDR3.

This chain joins TRBV7-8 and TRBJ2-7, with D possibly matching TRBD1 (6 bases). V gave up 4 bases and J gave up 3 bases, with 13 bases separating them. Germline lookup yields CDR1 SGHVS and CDR2 FQNEAQ. This CDR3 spans 14 amino acids. CDR3 sequence reads: CASSSGEYGYEQYF. CDR3 in DNA: TGTGCCAGCAGCTCAGGGGAATACGGCTACGAGCAGTACTTC.

V usage is TRBV19 and J usage is TRBJ2-7, with D possibly matching TRBD1 (6 bases). V was clipped by 5 bases and J by 4 bases, with 9 bases between them. CDR3 size: 12 residues. Looked up from germline, CDR1 is LNHDA and CDR2 is SQIVND (reference sequence). The CDR3 region is CASSERGYEQYF. CDR3 DNA: TGTGCCAGTAGTGAGAGGGGGTACGAGCAGTACTTC.

The genes are TRBV4-1 and TRBJ2-7, with 14 bases fitting TRBD2. This CDR3 spans 18 amino acids. The J segment lost 6 bases and the V segment lost 3 bases, leaving 13 bases of the junction unmatched. Germline lookup yields CDR1 MGHRA and CDR2 YSYEKL. The CDR3 here is CASSHEGLAGDATLEQYF. CDR3 coding DNA: TGCGCCAGCAGCCATGAGGGACTAGCGGGAGATGCAACCCTCGAGCAGTACTTC.

The J gene is TRBJ2-3, the V gene TRBV9; D remains ambiguous. From germline, CDR1 is SGDLS and CDR2 YYNGEE. V lost 0 bases to trimming and J lost 2 bases, with 13 bases between them. The CDR3 loop spans 16 amino acids. As DNA, the CDR3 is TGTGCCAGCAGCGTAGAAGGTGGCCCAACCACAGATACGCAGTATTTT. It translates to CASSVEGGPTTDTQYF.

The CDR3 DNA reads TGTGCCAGCAGCTTCTTGGGGGGAGGAAAAACCGGGGAGCTGTTTTTT. This encodes CASSFLGGGKTGELFF. The chain couples TRBV5-4 to TRBJ2-2; perhaps TRBD2 as D (6 bases). Per the germline V gene, CDR1 is SGHNT and CDR2 is YYREEE (reference sequence). This CDR3 region has 16 residues. V was trimmed by 2 bases and J by 5 bases, leaving 16 bases between them.

The genes are TRBV11-3 and TRBJ2-5, with 10 nucleotides matching TRBD1. Germline V gene data show CDR1 as SGHNT and CDR2 as YENEEA. Losses at the gene ends were 5 bases for V and 0 bases for J; bases not matched to a gene: 9. The CDR3 runs to 17 residues. In DNA, the CDR3 is TGTGCCAGCAGCCCGGACAGGGGGACTGACTACCAAGAGACCCAGTACTTC. It translates to CASSPDRGTDYQETQYF.

The V call is TRBV4-1, the J call TRBJ2-7; D call uncertain. Germline CDR1 reads MGHRA; CDR2 reads YSYEKL. Trimming pared 3 bases from V and 4 bases from J, leaving 13 bases between. The CDR3 is 14 amino acids. The CDR3 region is CASSHVRRSYEQYF. Written as DNA, the CDR3 is TGCGCCAGCAGCCACGTGCGCCGTTCGTACGAGCAGTACTTC.

This chain uses TRBV6-5 with TRBJ1-2; 9 bases are a match to TRBD1. CDR1 and CDR2 from the germline V gene are MNHEY and SVGAGI. This CDR3 spans 14 amino acids. V was clipped by 6 bases and J by 6 bases; unmatched bases: 8. The CDR3 sequence: CASSPGQGVNGYTF. CDR3 sequence (DNA): TGTGCCAGCAGCCCGGGACAGGGAGTGAATGGCTACACCTTC.

The chain links TRBV6-1 to TRBJ2-3; no clear D. Germline CDR1 reads MNHNS; CDR2 reads SASEGT. The V gene lost 3 bases and the J gene lost 1 base, with 8 bases spanning the gap. This CDR3 contains 14 residues. As DNA, the CDR3 is TGTGCCAGCAGTGACGGCTCCCGCACAGATACGCAGTATTTT. This translates into CASSDGSRTDTQYF.

V and J are TRBV28 and TRBJ2-5; 7 positions match TRBD1. CDR1 MDHEN and CDR2 SYDVKM come from the germline V gene. Losses at the gene ends were 6 bases for V and 7 bases for J; bases not matched to a gene: 8. This CDR3 is 13 amino acids long. The CDR3 region has the DNA TGTGCCAGCAGGGCAGGACAGGCGGGGACCCAGTACTTC. As protein: CASRAGQAGTQYF.

The J gene is TRBJ1-3, the V gene TRBV9; 12 nucleotides line up with TRBD1. The germline gives CDR1 SGDLS, CDR2 YYNGEE. J lost 8 bases, V lost 0 bases, and 6 bases had no gene match. CDR3 length equals 16 residues. The CDR3 protein is CASSVGDRGPLDTIYF. CDR3 in DNA: TGTGCCAGCAGCGTAGGGGACAGGGGGCCTTTAGACACCATATATTTT. The full variable domain, in which reference TRBV9 and TRBJ1-3 provide the parts outside the CDR3, is DSGVTQTPKHLITATGQRVTLRCSPRSGDLSVYWYQQSLDQGLQFLIQYYNGEERAKGNILERFSAQQFPDLHSELNLSSLELGDSALYFCASSVGDRGPLDTIYFGEGSWLTVV.

The chain carries TRBV6-5 and TRBJ2-5, with 11 bases fitting TRBD2. The CDR3 sequence is 15 residues long. The V segment lost 5 bases and the J segment 5 bases; nucleotides outside the gene matches: 7. Per germline, CDR1 MNHEY and CDR2 SVGAGI. The CDR3: CASSRSGRGGETQYF. The DNA for the CDR3 is TGTGCCAGCAGTCGTAGCGGGAGGGGTGGTGAGACCCAGTACTTC.

V gene TRBV27 combines with J gene TRBJ2-7; the match to TRBD2 covers 9 bases. The V gene's germline CDR1 is MNHEY and CDR2 SMNVEV (reference sequence). The CDR3 runs 15 residues. After removal of 7 bases from V and 0 bases from J, the junction contained 7 bases not matched to a gene. CDR3 DNA: TGTGCCAGCAAACTTAGCGGGAGATTCTCCTACGAGCAGTACTTC. This sequence encodes CASKLSGRFSYEQYF.

The V gene is TRBV19, the J gene TRBJ2-7; the match to TRBD1 covers 7 bases. V gave up 9 bases and J gave up 5 bases; unmatched junction bases: 10. This CDR3 has 13 amino acids. Per the germline V gene, CDR1 is LNHDA and CDR2 is SQIVND (reference sequence). The CDR3 sequence is CASTNRGGDEQYF. As DNA, the CDR3 is TGTGCCAGCACTAACAGGGGTGGAGACGAGCAGTACTTC.